One and the same sample provided the 9 T cell receptor beta chains below, sequenced in a study of T cell changes during pregnancy in multiple sclerosis. Data came from immunoSEQ multiplex PCR; TCRdb stores just in-frame clones and leaves some out. Counted here are fewer than 90,000 clones, roughly 91% occurring once; the ten biggest clones make up over 0.8%. The sequenced sample was peripheral blood, obtained in the first trimester of pregnancy. These receptors originate from a female donor with multiple sclerosis, enrolled in a pregnancy study.

The V gene is TRBV4-1, the J gene TRBJ2-7; 7 nucleotides match TRBD1. The germline V gene encodes CDR1 MGHRA and CDR2 YSYEKL. This CDR3 region has 16 residues. With V trimmed by 1 base and J by 1 base, 7 bases remained unmatched. The CDR3 bases are TGCGCCAGCAGCCAAGTCGGAACAGGGGTTTCCTACGAGCAGTACTTC. Translating it yields CASSQVGTGVSYEQYF.

The J gene is TRBJ1-5, the V gene TRBV5-5; the match to TRBD1 covers 9 bases. Trimming took 4 bases from V and 4 from J; bases not matched to a gene: 6. The CDR3 runs to 15 residues. Germline CDR1 reads SGHKS; CDR2 reads YYEKEE (reference sequence). CDR3 sequence: CASSRGQGTNQPQHF. The CDR3 DNA reads TGTGCCAGCAGCCGTGGACAGGGGACGAATCAGCCCCAGCATTTT.

This clone has just one count. The V and J genes are TRBV27 and TRBJ1-2; the D gene is possibly TRBD1 (5 bases). The CDR3 is 14 residues long. CDR1 is MNHEY and CDR2 is SMNVEV in the germline V gene (reference sequence). V lost 11 bases to trimming and J lost 6 bases, with 22 bases between them. Here the CDR3 reads CARRAEGRFNGYTF. As DNA, the CDR3 is TGTGCCCGCCGCGCGGAGGGGAGGTTCAATGGCTACACCTTC.

V usage is TRBV11-2 and J usage is TRBJ2-1, with 8 bases identical to TRBD2. With 2 bases clipped from V and 4 bases from J, the junction kept 7 bases outside the gene matches. CDR3 length: 16 residues. Germline V gene data show CDR1 as SGHAT and CDR2 as FQNNGV. DNA for the CDR3: TGTGCCAGCAGCTTACGGGCTAGCGGGCAGTACAATGAGCAGTTCTTC. Encoded protein: CASSLRASGQYNEQFF.

The chain is built from TRBV28 and TRBJ1-5; 7 bases map to TRBD1. This CDR3 is 14 amino acids long. The V segment lost 7 bases and the J segment 2 bases; nucleotides outside the gene matches: 5. The germline CDR1 and CDR2 sequences are MDHEN and SYDVKM. CDR3: CASTLDRGNQPQHF. CDR3 nucleotide sequence: TGTGCCAGCACCTTAGACAGGGGCAATCAGCCCCAGCATTTT.

The rearrangement links TRBV18 to TRBJ2-7; 11 nucleotides match TRBD1. Germline assignment: CDR1 KGHSH and CDR2 LQKENI. Trimming at V came to 5 bases and at J to 2 bases, leaving 2 bases not matched to a gene. The length of the CDR3 is 14 residues. DNA of the CDR3: TGTGCCAGCTCATTGGACAGGGGGCCCTACGAGCAGTACTTC. Translation: CASSLDRGPYEQYF.

The chain uses TRBV11-2 and TRBJ1-6; D is perhaps TRBD1 (6 bases). The ends were cut back, 1 base at V and 5 bases at J, with 21 bases in the middle. CDR1 SGHAT and CDR2 FQNNGV come from the germline V gene. This CDR3 comprises 19 residues. The CDR3: CASSLAAGSGALNNSPLHF. The CDR3 region has the DNA TGTGCCAGCAGCTTAGCGGCGGGTTCAGGGGCCCTAAATAATTCACCCCTCCACTTT.

CDR3 sequence reads: CASSIEQSVRWPQHF. Here the CDR3 DNA reads TGTGCCAGTAGTATAGAACAGTCCGTACGGTGGCCCCAGCATTTT. The gene calls are TRBV19 and TRBJ1-5; D is uncertain. V lost 0 bases to trimming and J lost 9 bases, with 15 bases between them. The CDR3 extends over 15 amino acids. Germline V gene sequence: CDR1 LNHDA, CDR2 SQIVND (reference sequence).

V and J are TRBV6-6 and TRBJ2-7; D is undetermined. The V and J ends lost 5 bases and 3 bases respectively, with 11 bases between them. Germline V gene data show CDR1 as MNHNY and CDR2 as SVGAGI (reference sequence). The CDR3 is made up of 13 amino acids. The CDR3 sequence is CASSPLPSYEQYF. The CDR3 DNA is TGTGCCAGCAGTCCCCTCCCGAGCTACGAGCAGTACTTC.